The clone carrying this TCR beta chain was seen a few times. Its antigen is unidentified. This entry comes from a study of shared clonotypes between healthy human individuals. The donors, all of them Caucasian adults, lived in Nashville, Tennessee. The study's findings and limits: The sharing of 5% to 6.5% of naive CD4 clonotypes was seen across a few donors.

TCRdb's table, derived via immunoSEQ multiplex PCR, lists solely in-frame clones and lacks some. Found here are approximately 1.4 million clones, approximately 98% of them singletons; the top ten hold about 0.4%. The sequenced material came from naive CD4+ T cells sorted from blood. Subset defined: CD45RA+ positively selected. This sequence originates from a man younger than 40 in good health.

CDR3 coding DNA: TGTGCCAGCAGAATACAGGGGCGTGAGCAGTTCTTC. This codes for CASRIQGREQFF. This chain links TRBV6-1 with TRBJ2-1, with TRBD1 identical over 7 bases. This CDR3 is 12 amino acids long. The germline CDR1 and CDR2 sequences are MNHNS and SASEGT. Trimming took 6 bases from V and 9 from J; bases not matched to a gene: 5.